The 4 T cell receptor beta chains listed next were all sequenced from one sample in a study of T-cell reconstitution after alpha-beta-depleted transplantation in children. Using unique molecular identifiers, the investigators prepared the TCRbeta library. TCRdb analysed the PCR reads with MiXCR anew, one entry per CDR3 protein. The data hold around 200,000 distinct CDR3 sequences, with about a sixth observed a single time. The sequences come from PBMCs, mostly from graft donor cells, collected 360 days after TCRalphabeta/CD19-depleted stem cell transplant. The receptor source for this set is a male patient aged 2-9 years who had a stem cell transplant for acute lymphoblastic leukemia, so the T cells may come from the graft donor.

The V call is TRBV7-8, the J call TRBJ2-1; 7 bases fit TRBD2. Germline-derived CDR1 and CDR2 are SGHVS and FQNEAQ. This CDR3 comprises 13 residues. The ends lost 3 bases at V and 6 bases at J; junction bases unmatched: 2. The CDR3 spells CASSFGGGNEQFF. The CDR3 DNA is TGTGCCAGCAGCTTCGGCGGGGGCAATGAGCAGTTCTTC.

In its sample, this clonotype was seen a few times. The gene calls are TRBV20-1 and TRBJ1-5; D is uncertain. The CDR3 contains 13 residues. V lost 3 bases, J lost 3 bases, and 9 bases lay in between. The germline CDR1 and CDR2 sequences are DFQATT and SNEGSKA (reference sequence). The DNA of the CDR3 is TGCAGTGCTAGTCCGGGATACAATCAGCCCCAGCATTTT. Encoded protein: CSASPGYNQPQHF.

CDR3 sequence: CASSDGQGGNEKLFF. CDR3 bases: TGTGCCAGCAGCGACGGACAGGGAGGGAATGAAAAACTGTTTTTT. The V gene is TRBV9, the J gene TRBJ1-4; 8 positions agree with TRBD1. J gave up 5 bases and V 3 bases, and 6 bases lay outside the gene matches. Looked up from germline, CDR1 is SGDLS and CDR2 is YYNGEE. This CDR3 comprises 15 residues.

The genes are TRBV4-2 and TRBJ2-1, with D perhaps matching TRBD1 (6 bases). The CDR3 extends over 16 amino acids. The germline gives CDR1 LGHNA, CDR2 YNFKEQ. The ends were cut back, 3 bases at V and 3 bases at J, with 15 bases in the middle. The CDR3 loop reads CASSHVQGRFYNEQFF. Written as DNA, the CDR3 is TGTGCCAGCAGCCATGTTCAGGGGCGGTTCTACAATGAGCAGTTCTTC.